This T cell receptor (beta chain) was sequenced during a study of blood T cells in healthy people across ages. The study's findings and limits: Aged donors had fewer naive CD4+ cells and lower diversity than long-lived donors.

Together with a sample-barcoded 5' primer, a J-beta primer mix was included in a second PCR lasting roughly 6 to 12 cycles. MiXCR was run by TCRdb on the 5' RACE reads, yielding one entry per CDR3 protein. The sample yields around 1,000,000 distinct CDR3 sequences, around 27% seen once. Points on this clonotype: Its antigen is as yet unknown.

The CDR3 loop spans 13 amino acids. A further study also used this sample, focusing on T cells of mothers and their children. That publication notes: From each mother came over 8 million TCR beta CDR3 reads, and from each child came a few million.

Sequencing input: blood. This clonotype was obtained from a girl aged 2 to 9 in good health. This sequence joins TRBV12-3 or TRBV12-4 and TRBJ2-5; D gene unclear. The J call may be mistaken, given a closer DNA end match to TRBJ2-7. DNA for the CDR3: TGTGCCAGCAGCCCCTCACGGTCCCACGAGCAGTACTTC. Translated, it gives CASSPSRSHEQYF.